This TCR beta chain was documented in a study of T cells expressing NK-cell markers. At the level of the study: Researchers got TCR beta repertoires out of sorted CD3+CD56+NKG2C+, CD3+CD56+NKG2C- and CD3+CD56-NKG2C+ T cells. One of eight sequenced donors was HCMV-seronegative; the other seven were seropositive.

Study conclusions and caveats: Leadership of the CD3+CD56-NKG2C+ fraction also belonged to these clonotypes in several donors.

CDR1 is SNHLY, CDR2 FYNNEI, per germline. The CDR3 is 12 amino acids. TCRdb re-called the 5' RACE reads; one entry per CDR3 protein, DNA not given. Seen in this sample are 300,000 or so distinct CDR3 sequences; the ten most common clones hold about 4.2%. In regard to this clonotype: Its target is not known.

Sequencing used blood T cells: a sorted CD56 or NKG2C T cell subset, CD4+ or CD8+ T cells, or bulk PBMC T cells (not recorded which). The receptor's source is a woman between 18 and 70 years old in good health. The chain carries TRBV2 and TRBJ1-2; without DNA, the TCRdb call of TRBD1 cannot be checked. The chain's CDR3 is CASAQGRYGYTF.